One sample yielded the 13 T cell receptor beta chains listed below, sequenced in a study of T cells in Graves' hyperthyroidism and ophthalmopathy. From RNA transcripts, TCR beta CDR3 regions were amplified. With the HTBI primer set, the TCR CDR3 went through a first round of RT-PCR. From the multiplex PCR reads, TCRdb called clonotypes with MiXCR, one entry per CDR3 protein. The sample gives about 420,000 distinct CDR3 sequences, about 15% of which show up once; around an eighth is in the top ten. The sequenced sample consisted of blood. These receptors originate from a woman between 18 and 30 years old with Graves' hyperthyroidism.

The chain is built from TRBV5-1 and TRBJ1-5; D unclear. V was cut by 0 bases and J by 2 bases, with 9 bases left in between. CDR1 is SGHRS and CDR2 is YFSETQ in the germline V gene. The CDR3 contains 15 residues. The CDR3 sequence: CASSLAGVGNQPQHF. The CDR3 DNA reads TGCGCCAGCAGCTTGGCTGGGGTGGGCAATCAGCCCCAGCATTTT.

The J gene is TRBJ2-7, the V gene TRBV4-1; no reliable D call. The CDR3 contains 13 residues. V lost 6 bases, J lost 6 bases, and 15 bases lay in between. The germline CDR1 and CDR2 sequences are MGHRA and YSYEKL. In DNA form, the CDR3 reads TGCGCCAGCAGGCAAAGTGACGTCGGCGAGCAGTACTTC. As protein: CASRQSDVGEQYF.

The chain uses TRBV6-5 and TRBJ1-2, with D maybe TRBD1 (5 bases). The CDR3 contains 14 residues. Deletions cut 0 bases from V and 7 bases from J, with 12 bases between. The germline CDR1 and CDR2 sequences are MNHEY and SVGAGI. The CDR3 sequence: CASSYSDRITGYTF. CDR3 DNA sequence: TGTGCCAGCAGTTACTCTGACAGAATCACTGGCTACACCTTC.

This clonotype appeared a few times. V gene TRBV7-2 combines with J gene TRBJ1-2, with D unresolved. This CDR3 has 14 amino acids. Germline loops: CDR1 SGHTA, CDR2 FQGNSA. V lost 1 base and J 3 bases, leaving 9 bases between the germline ends. The CDR3 nucleotides read TGTGCCAGCAGCTTAGAAGGCCCGTACTATGGCTACACCTTC. This codes for CASSLEGPYYGYTF. The full variable domain, completed using reference TRBV7-2 and TRBJ1-2, is GAGVSQSPSNKVTEKGKDVELRCDPISGHTALYWYRQSLGQGLEFLIYFQGNSAPDKSGLPSDRFSAERTGGSVSTLTIQRTQQEDSAVYLCASSLEGPYYGYTFGSGTRLTVV.

The rearrangement joins TRBV4-1 to TRBJ2-4; D is possibly TRBD1 or TRBD2 (6 bases each). Germline assignment: CDR1 MGHRA and CDR2 YSYEKL. With 0 bases removed from V and 5 bases from J, the gap between germline ends came to 17 bases. The CDR3 is 17 amino acids. The CDR3 loop reads CASSQDRGQVLENIQYF. CDR3 nucleotides: TGCGCCAGCAGCCAAGATCGGGGGCAGGTACTCGAAAACATTCAGTACTTC.

This clonotype was observed at least ten times. Written as DNA, the CDR3 is TGTGCCAGCAGTTACTCGGACAGGGTTTGGTATGGCTACACCTTC. It encodes CASSYSDRVWYGYTF. This rearrangement joins TRBV6-5 to TRBJ1-2, with 8 bases fitting TRBD1. Unmatched junction bases numbered 5, after V lost 0 bases and J lost 5 bases. The germline V gene encodes CDR1 MNHEY and CDR2 SVGAGI. The CDR3 is made up of 15 amino acids.

This clonotype was seen repeatedly, ten times or more. The chain recombines TRBV20-1 with TRBJ1-3; D unresolved. CDR3 length: 14 amino acids. The germline V gene encodes CDR1 DFQATT and CDR2 SNEGSKA (reference sequence). V shed 5 bases and J shed 0 bases, with 11 bases lying between them. CDR3 sequence (DNA): TGCAGTGCTGTTGCACCGTACTCTGGAAACACCATATATTTT. As protein: CSAVAPYSGNTIYF.

This clonotype showed up many times. This CDR3 reads CATSRDRYDEQFF. The CDR3 DNA sequence: TGTGCCACCAGCAGAGATAGGTACGATGAGCAGTTCTTC. This sequence joins TRBV15 and TRBJ2-1; no clear D. Per the germline V gene, CDR1 is LNHNV and CDR2 is YYDKDF (reference sequence). Trimming pared 0 bases from V and 8 bases from J, leaving 8 bases between. The CDR3 has 13 amino acids.

The table lists this clonotype with a few counts. V is TRBV12-5 and J is TRBJ1-2; 11 bases agree with TRBD1. Looked up from germline, CDR1 is LGHNT and CDR2 is FRNRAP. This CDR3 comprises 16 residues. The junction had 8 bases not matched to a gene; V was cut back by 4 bases and J by 4 bases. CDR3 residues: CASGSRGTGGLYGYTF. The CDR3, as DNA: TGTGCTAGTGGTTCGCGAGGGACAGGGGGTCTCTATGGCTACACCTTC.

This chain joins TRBV6-5 and TRBJ1-6; weak D call: TRBD1 (6 bases). CDR3 length: 17 residues. Germline CDR1 MNHEY, CDR2 SVGAGI. V was clipped by 3 bases and J by 8 bases, with 20 bases between them. This CDR3 is CASSYFSFDRSDSPLHF. CDR3 DNA sequence: TGTGCCAGCAGTTATTTTAGTTTTGACAGGTCGGATTCACCCCTCCACTTT.

This clonotype has at least ten counts. This chain connects TRBV7-4 to TRBJ1-1; D might be TRBD1 (5 bases). This CDR3 is built from 18 residues. Germline V gives CDR1 SGHVT, CDR2 SQSDAQ. Trimming took 2 bases from V and 0 from J, leaving 19 bases between them. In nucleotides, the CDR3 is TGTGCCAGCAGCTTAACCCTGCTCGCGGGACCCTTGAACACTGAAGCTTTCTTT. This sequence encodes CASSLTLLAGPLNTEAFF.

This clonotype appeared once. Compared with germline, one end of the junction differs, possibly owing to a read error. This chain links TRBV10-3 with TRBJ1-1; D remains ambiguous. The V gene's germline CDR1 is ENHRY and CDR2 SYGVKD. This CDR3 has 12 residues. CDR3 in amino acids: CAISDKETEVFF. CDR3 nucleotide sequence: TGTGCCATCAGTGATAAGGAGACTGAAGTTTTCTTT.

The chain couples TRBV20-1 to TRBJ2-1; 12 bases fit TRBD2. This CDR3 region has 15 residues. Germline CDR1 and CDR2: DFQATT and SNEGSKA (reference sequence). Trimming cost V 3 bases and J 6 bases; bases outside gene matches: 6. The CDR3 reads CSASGLAGMINEQFF. The CDR3 DNA sequence: TGCAGTGCTAGCGGACTAGCGGGGATGATCAATGAGCAGTTCTTC.